These 16 T cell receptor beta chains came from one sample sequenced in a study of T-cell reconstitution after alpha-beta-depleted transplantation in children. Construction of the TCRbeta library involved unique molecular identifiers. TCRdb passed the PCR reads through MiXCR, listing each CDR3 protein once. The table has fewer than 400,000 distinct CDR3 sequences, around 21% seen once. The sample consisted of PBMCs from the stem cell graft donor, taken from the stem cell graft. The receptors were gathered from a human donor who donated a stem cell graft to a child with acute myeloid leukemia.

This clonotype was recorded a few times. This CDR3 reads CASSSGSGRAWNEQFF. DNA for the CDR3: TGTGCCAGCAGTTCCGGTAGCGGGAGGGCCTGGAATGAGCAGTTCTTC. The rearrangement uses TRBV12-3 or TRBV12-4 and TRBJ2-1; TRBD2 matches 11 bases. This CDR3 is built from 16 residues. The ends lost 4 bases at V and 7 bases at J; junction bases unmatched: 9.

This clonotype was seen only a few times. The chain joins TRBV12-3 or TRBV12-4 to TRBJ1-1; D not certain. Trimming took 7 bases from V and 1 from J, leaving 4 bases between them. The CDR3 is 11 residues long. Written as DNA, the CDR3 is TGTGCCAGCAACTCGAACACTGAAGCTTTCTTT. Protein product: CASNSNTEAFF.

This clonotype was recorded a few times. The rearrangement joins TRBV20-1 to TRBJ2-7; perhaps TRBD2 as D (5 bases). This CDR3 contains 12 residues. Trimming left V 3 bases short and J 4 bases short, with 10 bases between. Germline V gene data show CDR1 as DFQATT and CDR2 as SNEGSKA (reference sequence). Here the CDR3 DNA reads TGCAGTGCTAGCGGGATTCAATACGAGCAGTACTTC. As protein: CSASGIQYEQYF.

In this sample, this clonotype turned up a few times. In nucleotides, the CDR3 is TGTGCCAGCAGCCCGGGTTTGGGCTACACCTTC. As protein: CASSPGLGYTF. The rearrangement uses TRBV7-2 and TRBJ1-2; D is uncertain. CDR1 and CDR2 (germline): SGHTA, FQGNSA. With 5 bases removed from V and 8 bases from J, the gap between germline ends came to 9 bases. This CDR3 has 11 residues.

This clonotype appeared a few times. The gene calls are TRBV5-1 and TRBJ2-2, with 9 bases fitting TRBD2. Germline CDR1 and CDR2: SGHRS and YFSETQ. V dropped 5 bases and J dropped 3; count of bases not matched to a gene: 2. The CDR3 sequence is 14 residues long. The CDR3: CASRREGDTGELFF. CDR3 in DNA: TGCGCCAGCAGGCGGGAGGGCGACACCGGGGAGCTGTTTTTT.

The chain recombines TRBV6-2 or TRBV6-3 with TRBJ2-7, with 7 bases lining up with TRBD2. The CDR3 has 15 residues. CDR1 MNHEY and CDR2 SVGEGT come from the germline V gene. The V gene end was trimmed by 6 bases and the J gene end by 0 bases; junction bases not matched to a gene: 8. The CDR3 DNA follows: TGTGCCAGCAGCCTTAGCGGGCGGAGCTCCTACGAGCAGTACTTC. It translates to CASSLSGRSSYEQYF.

With respect to this clonotype: Relative to the germline gene, one junction end is altered; a read error may explain this. The chain employs TRBV20-1 and TRBJ2-1; 11 positions match TRBD2. The CDR3 runs 15 residues. Germline loops: CDR1 DFQATT, CDR2 SNEGSKA (reference sequence). DNA of the CDR3: TGCGGTGCTAGGGTAGCGGGAGGGTCGGACAGTGAGCAGTTCTTC. Amino acids: CGARVAGGSDSEQFF.

This clonotype was detected a few times. The genes are TRBV5-1 and TRBJ2-1, with D perhaps matching TRBD1 or TRBD2 (6 bases each). Trimming pared 0 bases from V and 2 bases from J, leaving 18 bases between. This CDR3 has 18 residues. CDR1 SGHRS and CDR2 YFSETQ come from the germline V gene. CDR3: CASSLVRGPGAPYNEQFF. Written as DNA, the CDR3 is TGCGCCAGCAGCTTGGTTAGGGGCCCGGGGGCCCCCTACAATGAGCAGTTCTTC.

This clonotype appeared a single time. This chain connects TRBV28 to TRBJ2-5; 8 bases line up with TRBD1. With V trimmed by 6 bases and J by 5 bases, 8 bases remained unmatched. Germline V gives CDR1 MDHEN, CDR2 SYDVKM. The length of the CDR3 is 14 residues. CDR3 region: CASSLGRQGETQYF. The CDR3 nucleotides read TGTGCCAGCAGCTTAGGAAGACAGGGGGAGACCCAGTACTTC.

This chain joins TRBV6-2 or TRBV6-3 and TRBJ2-7; 7 nucleotides agree with TRBD1. CDR1 is MNHEY, CDR2 SVGEGT, per germline. This CDR3 is 16 amino acids long. Germline trimming cut 2 bases from V and 3 bases from J; bases unmatched to any gene: 10. The DNA of the CDR3 is TGTGCCAGCAGTTACCGGACAGGCACTCAATTCTACGAGCAGTACTTC. Its translation: CASSYRTGTQFYEQYF.

This clonotype has at least ten counts. This rearrangement joins TRBV20-1 to TRBJ2-1, with 7 bases matching TRBD2. Trimming cost V 0 bases and J 0 bases; bases outside gene matches: 5. In germline, CDR1 is DFQATT, CDR2 SNEGSKA (reference sequence). The CDR3 totals 16 residues. CDR3 region: CSARDWGGSSYNEQFF. The CDR3 DNA follows: TGCAGTGCTAGAGATTGGGGGGGGAGCTCCTACAATGAGCAGTTCTTC.

This clonotype was observed a handful of times. This chain connects TRBV7-6 to TRBJ2-2; D ambiguous. The CDR3 is made up of 15 amino acids. Germline CDR1 and CDR2: SGHVS and FNYEAQ. V lost 0 bases to trimming and J lost 3 bases, with 8 bases between them. The DNA of the CDR3 is TGTGCCAGCAGCTTAGCGGCCAGATACACCGGGGAGCTGTTTTTT. The encoded protein is CASSLAARYTGELFF.

Only a few counts were recorded for this clonotype. This rearrangement joins TRBV20-1 to TRBJ2-3; D call uncertain. The CDR3 spans 13 residues. Trimming pared 1 base from V and 2 bases from J, leaving 7 bases between. Germline-derived CDR1 and CDR2 are DFQATT and SNEGSKA (reference sequence). The chain's CDR3 is CSARAGHTDTQYF. CDR3 sequence (DNA): TGCAGTGCTAGAGCGGGCCACACAGATACGCAGTATTTT.

This clonotype showed up many times. The rearrangement joins TRBV20-1 to TRBJ2-7, with TRBD2 as a possible D gene (5 bases). The germline V gene encodes CDR1 DFQATT and CDR2 SNEGSKA (reference sequence). V was trimmed by 0 bases and J by 4 bases, leaving 7 bases between them. This CDR3 is 12 amino acids long. DNA of the CDR3: TGCAGTGCTAGAGAGGCGGGTTACGAGCAGTACTTC. It is translated as CSAREAGYEQYF.

The CDR3 nucleotides are TGCGCCAGCAGCTCAACGACTAGCGGTCAGGGCGAGCAGTACTTC. Translation: CASSSTTSGQGEQYF. This rearrangement joins TRBV5-1 to TRBJ2-7; 9 nucleotides line up with TRBD2. Germline-derived CDR1 and CDR2 are SGHRS and YFSETQ. This CDR3 region has 15 residues. The V segment lost 3 bases and the J segment 6 bases; nucleotides outside the gene matches: 10.

The gene calls are TRBV25-1 and TRBJ2-6; D may be TRBD1 (6 bases). This CDR3 spans 15 amino acids. Germline V CDR1 and CDR2: MGHDK, SYGVNS. The V end lost 4 bases, the J end lost 0 bases, and 7 bases lay between the germline ends. CDR3 sequence: CASSGTASGANVLTF. The CDR3 DNA is TGTGCCAGCAGTGGGACAGCCTCTGGGGCCAACGTCCTGACTTTC.